This T cell receptor beta chain was identified during a study of shared clonotypes between healthy human individuals. Nashville, Tennessee was home to all donors, each a Caucasian adult. This CDR3 is built from 15 residues. Germline lookup yields CDR1 SGHRS and CDR2 YFSETQ. J gave up 6 bases and V 3 bases, and 2 bases lay outside the gene matches. Only in-frame clones appear in the TCRdb table, and some are missing; sequencing was by immunoSEQ multiplex PCR. The sample records 170,000 or so clones, 66% being singletons. The receptor was isolated from a young man in good health. The V call is TRBV5-1, the J call TRBJ2-1, with 14 bases aligning to TRBD2. Sequenced input: memory CD4+ T cells sorted from blood. Subset meaning: CD45RA-negative fraction. The CDR3 sequence: CASSSGLAGVNEQFF. In DNA form, the CDR3 reads TGCGCCAGCAGCTCGGGACTAGCGGGAGTCAATGAGCAGTTCTTC.